Below are 20 T cell receptor beta chains sequenced from a single sample in a study of immune characterization of retroperitoneal liposarcoma. TCRdb reprocessed the PCR reads with MiXCR, giving one entry per CDR3 protein. The sample lists roughly 9,800 distinct CDR3 sequences, 37% occurring once. The source material was tumor tissue. Every receptor here comes from a male donor with retroperitoneal liposarcoma.

This clonotype has ten or more counts. A clone one base away is much larger, so this may be a read error. The chain has TRBV28 and TRBJ2-1; TRBD2 agrees at 11 bases. With 6 bases clipped from V and 10 bases from J, the junction kept 11 bases outside the gene matches. Germline CDR1 reads MDHEN; CDR2 reads SYDVKM. The CDR3 runs to 15 residues. The CDR3 region is CASSSAGLAVYEQFF. Here the CDR3 DNA reads TGTGCCAGCAGCTCCGCGGGACTAGCGGTCTACGAGCAGTTCTTC.

V usage is TRBV6-1 and J usage is TRBJ1-2; D remains ambiguous. CDR1 MNHNS and CDR2 SASEGT come from the germline V gene. Trimming removed 1 base at V and 7 bases at J, with 13 bases between. The CDR3 consists of 14 residues. The CDR3 coding sequence is TGTGCCAGCAGTGAAGTGCCCGGGGAGGGTGGCTACACCTTC. It encodes CASSEVPGEGGYTF.

This clonotype was counted ten times or more. This chain uses TRBV6-1 with TRBJ2-1, with D tentatively TRBD1 or TRBD2 (5 bases each). V was shortened by 1 base and J by 13 bases, with 14 bases between the two germline ends. Germline V gene lookup returns CDR1 MNHNS and CDR2 SASEGT. The CDR3 length is 13 residues. CDR3 sequence reads: CASSEERGETQFF. CDR3 nucleotides: TGTGCCAGCAGTGAAGAGAGGGGAGAGACCCAGTTCTTC.

This clonotype is deemed medium-sized. The chain couples TRBV7-6 to TRBJ2-1; no reliable D call. The J call is uncertain, as TRBJ2-7 better fits the DNA end. The CDR3 loop spans 14 amino acids. Germline CDR1 is SGHVS and CDR2 is FNYEAQ. The CDR3 loop reads CASSFGFPAYEQYF. The CDR3 nucleotides are TGTGCCAGCAGCTTCGGATTTCCCGCCTACGAGCAGTACTTC.

This clonotype was found a few times. The rearrangement joins TRBV12-3 or TRBV12-4 to TRBJ2-1; D possibly corresponds to TRBD2 (6 bases). The ends were cut back, 6 bases at V and 8 bases at J, with 17 bases in the middle. The CDR3 is made up of 14 amino acids. The CDR3 coding sequence is TGTGCCAGCAGGGGGTCCGGGGGAGGAGATGAGCAGTTCTTC. This codes for CASRGSGGGDEQFF.

In its sample, this clonotype ranks as medium-sized. The V and J genes are TRBV7-2 and TRBJ2-5; TRBD2 matches 9 bases. Unmatched junction bases numbered 15, after V lost 5 bases and J lost 2 bases. This CDR3 spans 18 amino acids. Germline values: CDR1 SGHTA, CDR2 FQGNSA. The CDR3 region has the DNA TGTGCCAGCAGCCCACGCCCCTCGCTAGCGGGGATGCAAGAGACCCAGTACTTC. Its translation is CASSPRPSLAGMQETQYF.

The chain couples TRBV7-2 to TRBJ2-1; TRBD2 agrees at 9 bases. Germline assignment: CDR1 SGHTA and CDR2 FQGNSA. The V segment lost 4 bases and the J segment 2 bases; nucleotides outside the gene matches: 9. There are 17 residues in the CDR3. The CDR3 region is CASSSPPSGRTYNEQFF. The CDR3 DNA sequence: TGTGCCAGCAGCTCGCCACCGAGCGGGAGGACCTACAATGAGCAGTTCTTC.

The genes are TRBV6-1 and TRBJ2-3; 10 nucleotides line up with TRBD2. Trimming took 2 bases from V and 0 from J; bases not matched to a gene: 5. Germline-derived CDR1 and CDR2 are MNHNS and SASEGT. This CDR3 has 17 amino acids. The CDR3 coding sequence is TGTGCCAGCAGTGAAATAGCGGGGGGTCTTAGCACAGATACGCAGTATTTT. It translates to CASSEIAGGLSTDTQYF.

The chain combines TRBV27 with TRBJ2-5; D is tentatively TRBD1 or TRBD2 (6 bases each). Germline V lookup: CDR1 MNHEY, CDR2 SMNVEV (reference sequence). The V end was cut by 3 bases, the J end by 1 base, with 9 bases between. This CDR3 spans 14 amino acids. The CDR3 DNA follows: TGTGCCAGCAGTTTCACGGGGGCCCAAGAGACCCAGTACTTC. Its protein product is CASSFTGAQETQYF.

CDR3 DNA sequence: TGTGCTAGTGGTTACACCGACAGGGGAGAGACCCAGTTCTTC. The encoded protein is CASGYTDRGETQFF. V usage is TRBV12-5 and J usage is TRBJ2-1, with 8 bases aligning to TRBD1. Germline assignment: CDR1 LGHNT and CDR2 FRNRAP. V lost 4 bases and J lost 13; bases outside the gene matches: 12. This CDR3 comprises 14 residues.

The V call is TRBV6-1, the J call TRBJ2-1; tentatively, D is TRBD1 or TRBD2 (5 bases each). The CDR3 has 11 amino acids. CDR1 and CDR2 (germline): MNHNS, SASEGT. Deletions cut 4 bases from V and 7 bases from J, with 5 bases between. The CDR3 sequence is CASSGGNEQFF. The CDR3 DNA sequence: TGTGCCAGCAGTGGGGGGAATGAGCAGTTCTTC.

This clonotype ranks as medium-sized. The rearrangement links TRBV6-1 to TRBJ2-1, with D hard to call. The DNA matches TRBJ2-7 better at its end, which makes the J call doubtful. CDR3 length: 14 amino acids. Germline V gene sequence: CDR1 MNHNS, CDR2 SASEGT. The CDR3 sequence: CASSDQPIGYEQYF. The CDR3 nucleotides are TGTGCCAGCAGTGACCAGCCGATTGGTTACGAGCAGTACTTC.

The chain employs TRBV10-2 and TRBJ2-1; D might be TRBD1 or TRBD2, each matching 5 bases. Germline CDR1 is WSHSY and CDR2 is SAAADI. There are 15 residues in the CDR3. Deletions cut 3 bases from V and 13 bases from J, with 22 bases between. The CDR3 here is CASSDLFLGTETQFF. CDR3 DNA sequence: TGCGCCAGCAGTGATCTCTTTCTGGGGACGGAGACCCAGTTCTTC.

This clonotype was recorded a few times. The chain is built from TRBV25-1 and TRBJ2-1, with a possible D match to TRBD2 (7 bases). Germline-derived CDR1 and CDR2 are MGHDK and SYGVNS. The V end was cut by 5 bases, the J end by 4 bases, with 9 bases between. CDR3 length equals 13 residues. CDR3 bases: TGTGCCAGCAGTAAGGGGGGGTACAATGAGCAGTTCTTC. It yields the protein CASSKGGYNEQFF.

The gene calls are TRBV10-2 and TRBJ1-6; unclear D gene. Trimming removed 3 bases at V and 6 bases at J, with 12 bases between. The CDR3 is made up of 15 amino acids. CDR1 WSHSY and CDR2 SAAADI come from the germline V gene. The CDR3 DNA follows: TGCGCCAGCAGTGAACTGCAATCGGGTAATTCACCCCTCCACTTT. It translates to CASSELQSGNSPLHF.

This clonotype was counted between two and nine times. V and J are TRBV27 and TRBJ2-7; TRBD2 is a possible D gene (5 bases). Trimming cost V 2 bases and J 3 bases, with 11 bases left between them. This CDR3 has 14 residues. In germline, CDR1 is MNHEY, CDR2 SMNVEV (reference sequence). CDR3 sequence: CASSLRGRGYEQYF. The CDR3 DNA reads TGTGCCAGCAGTTTACGAGGGAGAGGCTACGAGCAGTACTTC.

The J gene is TRBJ2-3, the V gene TRBV28, with 7 positions matching TRBD1. J lost 2 bases, V lost 3 bases, and 8 bases had no gene match. CDR1 is MDHEN, CDR2 SYDVKM, per germline. This CDR3 has 16 residues. Written as DNA, the CDR3 is TGTGCCAGCAGTTTCTCGGGACAGACTAACACAGATACGCAGTATTTT. It specifies CASSFSGQTNTDTQYF. Using reference TRBV28 and TRBJ2-3 for the parts outside the CDR3, the full variable domain is DVKVTQSSRYLVKRTGEKVFLECVQDMDHENMFWYRQDPGLGLRLIYFSYDVKMKEKGDIPEGYSVSREKKERFSLILESASTNQTSMYLCASSFSGQTNTDTQYFGPGTRLTVL.

V is TRBV27 and J is TRBJ2-5, with a weak D call TRBD2 (6 bases). Gene TRBJ2-7 matches the end of the DNA better, so the J call may be wrong. Germline-derived CDR1 and CDR2 are MNHEY and SMNVEV (reference sequence). The CDR3 totals 12 residues. In nucleotides, the CDR3 is TGTGCCAGCAGCCTAGGCGGGGACGAGCAGTACTTC. This sequence encodes CASSLGGDEQYF.

By sample fraction, this clonotype is medium-sized (0.01 to 0.1%). The chain couples TRBV6-1 to TRBJ2-5, with 14 bases fitting TRBD2. The V gene end was trimmed by 5 bases and the J gene end by 4 bases; junction bases not matched to a gene: 3. Germline V gives CDR1 MNHNS, CDR2 SASEGT. CDR3 size: 15 residues. The DNA of the CDR3 is TGTGCCAGCAGTTTGGGACTAGCGGGAGCAGAGACCCAGTACTTC. Its translation is CASSLGLAGAETQYF.

This clonotype was recorded many times. The chain is built from TRBV11-3 and TRBJ2-1, with 7 bases lining up with TRBD2. The DNA matches TRBJ2-7 better at its end, which makes the J call doubtful. CDR1 is SGHNT, CDR2 YENEEA, per germline. The CDR3 runs 15 residues. The CDR3 nucleotides are TGTGCCAGCAGCTTAGTCGGCGGGAGCAGGTACGAGCAGTACTTC. Translating it yields CASSLVGGSRYEQYF.